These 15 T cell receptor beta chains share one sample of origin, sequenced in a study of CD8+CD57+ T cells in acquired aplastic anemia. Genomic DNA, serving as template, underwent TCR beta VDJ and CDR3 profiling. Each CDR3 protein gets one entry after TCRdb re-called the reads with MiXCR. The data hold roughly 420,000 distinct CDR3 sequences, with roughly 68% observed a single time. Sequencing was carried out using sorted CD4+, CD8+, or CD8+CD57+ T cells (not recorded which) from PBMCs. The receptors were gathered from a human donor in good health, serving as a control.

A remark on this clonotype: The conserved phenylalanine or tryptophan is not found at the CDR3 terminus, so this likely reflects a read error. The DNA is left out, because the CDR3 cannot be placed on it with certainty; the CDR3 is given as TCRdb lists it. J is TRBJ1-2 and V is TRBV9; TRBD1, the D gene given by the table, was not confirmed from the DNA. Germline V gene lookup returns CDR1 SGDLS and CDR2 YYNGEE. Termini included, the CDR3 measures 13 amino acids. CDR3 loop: CASQQGIGHRYAV.

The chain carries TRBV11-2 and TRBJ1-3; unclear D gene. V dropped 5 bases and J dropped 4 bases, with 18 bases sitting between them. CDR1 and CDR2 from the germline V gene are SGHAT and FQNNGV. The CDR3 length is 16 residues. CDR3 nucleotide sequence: TGTGCCAGCAGCCACCGACCCGAGGCGATGGGAAACACCATATATTTT. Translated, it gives CASSHRPEAMGNTIYF.

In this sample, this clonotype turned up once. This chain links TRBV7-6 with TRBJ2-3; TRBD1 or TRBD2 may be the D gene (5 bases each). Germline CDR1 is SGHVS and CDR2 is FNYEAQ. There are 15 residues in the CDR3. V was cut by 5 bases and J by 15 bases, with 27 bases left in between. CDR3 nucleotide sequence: TGTGCCAGCAGCGTCGGGGCCGCCCTCACACCCCCCCACTATTTT. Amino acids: CASSVGAALTPPHYF.

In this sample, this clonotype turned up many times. The CDR3 DNA follows: TGCGCCAGCAGCTTGGCTGCGTCAGGCACCTACGAGCAGTACTTC. It specifies CASSLAASGTYEQYF. The chain is built from TRBV5-1 and TRBJ2-7, with no clear D. V was trimmed by 0 bases and J by 2 bases, leaving 12 bases between them. This CDR3 has 15 residues. Germline V gives CDR1 SGHRS, CDR2 YFSETQ.

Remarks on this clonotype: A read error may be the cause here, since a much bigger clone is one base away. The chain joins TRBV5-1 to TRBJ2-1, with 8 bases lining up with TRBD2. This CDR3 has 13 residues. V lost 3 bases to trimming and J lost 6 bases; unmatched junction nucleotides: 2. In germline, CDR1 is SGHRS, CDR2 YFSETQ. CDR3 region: CASSCGLANEQFF. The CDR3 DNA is TGCGCCAGCAGCTGTGGACTAGCCAATGAGCAGTTCTTC.

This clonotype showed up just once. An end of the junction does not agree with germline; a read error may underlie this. CDR3 sequence: CATSDLGGAYELYF. CDR3 sequence (DNA): TGTGCCACCAGTGATCTAGGGGGGGCCTACGAGCTGTACTTC. The chain employs TRBV24-1 and TRBJ2-7; a weak D match, TRBD2 (7 bases). The CDR3 has 14 amino acids. Germline V gene lookup returns CDR1 KGHDR and CDR2 SFDVKD.

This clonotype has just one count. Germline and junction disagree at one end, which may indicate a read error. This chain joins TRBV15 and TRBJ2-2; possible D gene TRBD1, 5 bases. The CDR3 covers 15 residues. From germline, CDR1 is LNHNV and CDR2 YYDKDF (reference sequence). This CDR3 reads CASSRQGGRAGVLFF. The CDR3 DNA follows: TGTGCCAGCAGCCGGCAGGGCGGTAGGGCCGGCGTCCTGTTTTTT.

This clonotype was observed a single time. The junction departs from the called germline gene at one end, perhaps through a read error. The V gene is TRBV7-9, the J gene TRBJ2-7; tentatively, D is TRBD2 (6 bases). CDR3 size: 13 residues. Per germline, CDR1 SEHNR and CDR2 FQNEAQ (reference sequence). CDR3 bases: TGTGCCAGCAGCCCTCCGCGGGGTTACACGCAGGATTTC. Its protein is CASSPPRGYTQDF.

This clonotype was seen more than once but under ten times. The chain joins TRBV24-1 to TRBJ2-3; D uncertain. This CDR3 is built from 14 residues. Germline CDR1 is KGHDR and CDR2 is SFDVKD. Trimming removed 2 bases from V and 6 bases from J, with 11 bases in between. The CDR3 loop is CATSDSLGWDTQYF. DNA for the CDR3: TGTGCCACCAGTGATTCACTTGGGTGGGATACGCAGTATTTT.

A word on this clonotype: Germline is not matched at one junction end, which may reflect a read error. CDR3 loop: CASGPSANDQPQHF. CDR3 coding DNA: TGCGCCAGCGGCCCAAGCGCGAATGATCAGCCCCAGCATTTT. This sequence joins TRBV11-2 and TRBJ1-5, with D uncertain. The germline CDR1 and CDR2 sequences are SGHAT and FQNNGV. This CDR3 has 14 amino acids.

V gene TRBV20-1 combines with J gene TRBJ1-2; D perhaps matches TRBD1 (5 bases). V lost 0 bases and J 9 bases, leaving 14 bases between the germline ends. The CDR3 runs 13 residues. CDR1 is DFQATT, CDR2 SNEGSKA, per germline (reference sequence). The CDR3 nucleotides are TGCAGTGCTAGAGACACAGGTCCCTTCCGCTACACCTTC. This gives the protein CSARDTGPFRYTF.

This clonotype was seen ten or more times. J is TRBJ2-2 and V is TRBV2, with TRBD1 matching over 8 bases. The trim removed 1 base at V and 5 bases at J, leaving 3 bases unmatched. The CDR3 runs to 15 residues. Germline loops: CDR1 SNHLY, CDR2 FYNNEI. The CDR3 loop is CASSEEQGGTGELFF. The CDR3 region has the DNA TGTGCCAGCAGTGAAGAACAGGGGGGAACCGGGGAGCTGTTTTTT.

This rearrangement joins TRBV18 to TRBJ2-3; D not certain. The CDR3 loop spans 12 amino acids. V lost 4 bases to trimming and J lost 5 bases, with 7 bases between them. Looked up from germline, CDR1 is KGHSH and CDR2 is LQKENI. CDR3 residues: CASSQGIDTQYF. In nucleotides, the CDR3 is TGTGCCAGCTCACAAGGGATAGATACGCAGTATTTT.

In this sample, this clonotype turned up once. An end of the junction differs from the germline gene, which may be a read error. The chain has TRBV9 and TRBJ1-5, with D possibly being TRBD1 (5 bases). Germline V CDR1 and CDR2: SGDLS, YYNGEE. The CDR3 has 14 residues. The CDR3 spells CASSFTSGTSSQHF. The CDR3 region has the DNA TGTGCCAGCAGCTTCACGTCCGGGACTAGCTCCCAACATTTT. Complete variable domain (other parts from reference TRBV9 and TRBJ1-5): DSGVTQTPKHLITATGQRVTLRCSPRSGDLSVYWYQQSLDQGLQFLIQYYNGEERAKGNILERFSAQQFPDLHSELNLSSLELGDSALYFCASSFTSGTSSQHFGDGTRLSIL.

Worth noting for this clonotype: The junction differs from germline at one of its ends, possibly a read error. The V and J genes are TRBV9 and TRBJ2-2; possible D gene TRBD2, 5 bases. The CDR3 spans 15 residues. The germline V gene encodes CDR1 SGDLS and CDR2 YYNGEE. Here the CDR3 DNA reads TGCGCCAGCAGCCTGGCCCGGCTAGCATACGGGGAGCTGTTTTTT. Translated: CASSLARLAYGELFF.